The text below deals with one T cell receptor (beta chain). Its antigen is unknown. The record originates from a study of response to subunit inactivated influenza vaccine. Findings and caveats of the study: Few additional T cells are recruited per seasonal influenza vaccination, authors suggested.

One entry per CDR3 protein, called by TCRdb with MiXCR from the RT-PCR reads. The sample shows about 170,000 distinct CDR3 sequences, roughly 12% of them seen only once. These same data were also listed under a study on T cells expressing NK-cell markers. That paper states: 5'RACE template switching with UMIs produced the TCR beta cDNA. Serological testing identified most of the eight sequenced donors as HCMV-seropositive and one as seronegative.

This TCR came from a man between 50 and 59 years old who received an inactivated influenza vaccine. The specimen comprised CD8+ T cells sorted from PBMCs, sampled about 11 days after vaccination.

CDR3 DNA sequence: TGCAGCGTTGGGAAGCGGGAGGCCACCTACAATGAGCAGTTCTTC. Its translation is CSVGKREATYNEQFF. The chain uses TRBV29-1 and TRBJ2-1, with 9 positions matching TRBD2. This CDR3 is built from 15 residues. Germline loops: CDR1 SQVTM, CDR2 ANQGSEA. Trimming at V came to 4 bases and at J to 2 bases, leaving 6 bases not matched to a gene.